This T cell receptor (beta chain) emerged from a study of CD8 T cells in ankylosing spondylitis. Notes on the study in general: With a CD8+ phenotype, disease-linked clones were relatively rare in peripheral blood. Matched ankylosing spondylitis synovial fluid reportedly contained a significantly enriched population of disease-linked clones. Ankylosing spondylitis blood appeared to be characterized by a TCR beta motif of eight highly homologous variants. A subset of motif variants has previously been described in the synovial fluid and blood of reactive arthritis.

In its sample, this clonotype was seen many times. The antigen is undetermined. TCR beta libraries were made by quantitative 5'-RACE with molecular barcodes. TCRdb called the 5' RACE reads again in MiXCR, with one record for every CDR3 protein. The sample comprises around 490,000 distinct CDR3 sequences, approximately 5% of which are singletons, and approximately 4% rests with the top ten. The CDR3 covers 14 residues. With 3 bases clipped from V and 5 bases from J, the junction kept 4 bases outside the gene matches. Germline V gene data show CDR1 as SGHTA and CDR2 as FQGTGA. The sequence derives from a male donor with ankylosing spondylitis. The rearrangement links TRBV7-3 to TRBJ2-3; 8 bases fit TRBD1. The sequenced sample was blood, either unsorted or a sorted T cell fraction (not recorded which). CDR3 loop: CASSLAGGIDTQYF. In nucleotides, the CDR3 is TGTGCCAGCAGCTTGGCAGGGGGCATAGATACGCAGTATTTT.